This passage covers 15 T cell receptor beta chains from one sample sequenced in a study of cytomegalovirus exposure and HLA in healthy donors. The primer mix had 60 Vbeta and 13 Jbeta primers. Generated by immunoSEQ multiplex PCR, the TCRdb table keeps only in-frame clones and is missing some. The sample has about 88,000 clones; about 75% are singletons. Specimen: PBMCs. These receptors were collected from a middle-aged woman in good health and CMV-seronegative.

This chain uses TRBV6-5 with TRBJ1-1, with TRBD1 identical over 7 bases. Germline trimming cut 7 bases from V and 1 base from J; bases unmatched to any gene: 3. The germline gives CDR1 MNHEY, CDR2 SVGAGI. The CDR3 is 13 residues long. The CDR3 sequence: CASINRGNTEAFF. The CDR3 region has the DNA TGTGCCAGCATTAACAGGGGGAACACTGAAGCTTTCTTT.

V and J are TRBV2 and TRBJ1-2, with a possible D match to TRBD1 (5 bases). CDR3 length: 14 residues. V gave up 1 base and J gave up 4 bases, with 10 bases separating them. The V gene's germline CDR1 is SNHLY and CDR2 FYNNEI. CDR3 sequence: CASSEEGRGYGYTF. The CDR3 DNA reads as TGTGCCAGCAGTGAAGAGGGTAGGGGCTATGGCTACACCTTC.

Only one count was recorded for this clone. CDR3 DNA sequence: TGTGCCAGCAGGATAGCGGGGGGGCGCAATGAGCAGTTCTTC. This translates into CASRIAGGRNEQFF. This chain links TRBV6-1 with TRBJ2-1, with 11 bases aligning to TRBD2. Germline V gene lookup returns CDR1 MNHNS and CDR2 SASEGT. V lost 6 bases and J lost 6; bases outside the gene matches: 4. The CDR3 is 14 residues long.

Only a few counts were recorded for this clone. The gene calls are TRBV4-2 and TRBJ2-7; TRBD2 might be the D (6 bases). The CDR3 is 14 amino acids. Looked up from germline, CDR1 is LGHNA and CDR2 is YNFKEQ. The V end was cut by 0 bases, the J end by 6 bases, with 12 bases between. CDR3 coding DNA: TGTGCCAGCAGCCAAGAGGCTAGCGCCGGCGAGCAGTACTTC. Residues: CASSQEASAGEQYF.

The chain has TRBV9 and TRBJ1-6; possible D gene TRBD1, 5 bases. The CDR3 runs to 15 residues. V was cut by 5 bases and J by 6 bases, with 15 bases left in between. CDR1 is SGDLS and CDR2 is YYNGEE in the germline V gene. In DNA, the CDR3 is TGTGCCAGCAGTGAGCGGGGGGAAAGTAATTCACCCCTCCACTTT. Its protein is CASSERGESNSPLHF.

The CDR3 bases are TGTGCCAGCACCCCCGGGGTAAGCGGGGACTACAATGAGCAGTTCTTC. This codes for CASTPGVSGDYNEQFF. The chain joins TRBV7-9 to TRBJ2-1, with 7 bases that match TRBD2. V shed 7 bases, J shed 3 bases, and the junction held 12 bases outside the gene matches. The CDR3 is 16 residues long. Germline CDR1 and CDR2: SEHNR and FQNEAQ (reference sequence).

The table lists this clone with a count of one. V gene TRBV6-1 combines with J gene TRBJ2-1; the match to TRBD2 covers 8 bases. V was pared by 4 bases and J by 5 bases, with 10 bases of the junction left unmatched. The CDR3 is 16 amino acids. Germline V gives CDR1 MNHNS, CDR2 SASEGT. The DNA for the CDR3 is TGTGCCAGCAGTGTCCGGGCCCGGGGGGGCCACAATGAGCAGTTCTTC. Protein: CASSVRARGGHNEQFF.

In its sample, this clone was seen once. The chain recombines TRBV30 with TRBJ1-2; maybe TRBD1 (5 bases). The CDR3 sequence is 15 residues long. Trimming stripped 2 bases from V and 4 bases from J, with 17 bases between. Germline lookup yields CDR1 GTSNPN and CDR2 SVGIG (reference sequence). The CDR3 coding sequence is TGTGCCTGGAGTCCCGTGGGAGGTAGGGGCTATGGCTACACCTTC. Translating it yields CAWSPVGGRGYGYTF.

This clone was picked up one time. The gene calls are TRBV6-5 and TRBJ2-3; 14 nucleotides align to TRBD2. V lost 10 bases to trimming and J lost 3 bases; unmatched junction nucleotides: 3. CDR1 MNHEY and CDR2 SVGAGI come from the germline V gene. This CDR3 has 14 residues. The CDR3 nucleotides are TGTGCCACACGGACTAGCGGGGGGACAGATACGCAGTATTTT. It yields the protein CATRTSGGTDTQYF.

The chain links TRBV7-8 to TRBJ2-1; 8 bases fit TRBD1. The CDR3 has 14 amino acids. The germline gives CDR1 SGHVS, CDR2 FQNEAQ. V lost 6 bases to trimming and J lost 5 bases; unmatched junction nucleotides: 6. The CDR3 nucleotides are TGTGCCAGCAGTCCTCAGGGGGCCCACAATGAGCAGTTCTTC. Protein sequence: CASSPQGAHNEQFF.

The gene calls are TRBV6-1 and TRBJ1-6, with D hard to call. The V end was cut by 1 base, the J end by 9 bases, with 16 bases between. The CDR3 is made up of 16 amino acids. Germline lookup yields CDR1 MNHNS and CDR2 SASEGT. CDR3 in amino acids: CASSEGPPGLGSPLHF. The DNA for the CDR3 is TGTGCCAGCAGTGAAGGGCCGCCGGGGTTAGGTTCACCCCTCCACTTT.

V is TRBV7-8 and J is TRBJ2-5; the match to TRBD2 covers 13 bases. Germline assignment: CDR1 SGHVS and CDR2 FQNEAQ. CDR3 length equals 15 residues. V shed 5 bases, J shed 3 bases, and the junction held 3 bases outside the gene matches. The CDR3 region has the DNA TGTGCCAGCAGCGGAGGGACTAGCGGGGAAGAGACCCAGTACTTC. It is translated as CASSGGTSGEETQYF.

This clone appeared once. The CDR3 sequence is CSVYPPQGFGEAFF. The CDR3 DNA reads TGCAGCGTTTACCCTCCCCAGGGGTTTGGTGAAGCTTTCTTT. This chain connects TRBV29-1 to TRBJ1-1, with a weak D call TRBD1 (6 bases). V was shortened by 5 bases and J by 7 bases, with 20 bases between the two germline ends. Germline CDR1 and CDR2: SQVTM and ANQGSEA. The CDR3 consists of 14 residues. Full variable domain (rest looked up from reference TRBV29-1 and TRBJ1-1): SAVISQKPSRDICQRGTSLTIQCQVDSQVTMMFWYRQQPGQSLTLIATANQGSEATYESGFVIDKFPISRPNLTFSTLTVSNMSPEDSSIYLCSVYPPQGFGEAFFGQGTRLTVV.

The chain carries TRBV6-1 and TRBJ2-2; a possible D gene is TRBD1 (6 bases). The CDR3 extends over 15 amino acids. Trimming removed 9 bases from V and 1 base from J, with 15 bases in between. CDR1 MNHNS and CDR2 SASEGT come from the germline V gene. The CDR3 DNA reads as TGTGCCAGTGAGGAGACAGGATTGAACACCGGGGAGCTGTTTTTT. It encodes CASEETGLNTGELFF.

The chain joins TRBV25-1 to TRBJ1-2, with 9 bases that match TRBD1. CDR3 size: 15 residues. V shed 2 bases, J shed 6 bases, and the junction held 7 bases outside the gene matches. Germline V gene data show CDR1 as MGHDK and CDR2 as SYGVNS. Here the CDR3 reads CASSEPGQGTHGYTF. In DNA, the CDR3 is TGTGCCAGCAGTGAACCGGGACAGGGAACTCATGGCTACACCTTC.